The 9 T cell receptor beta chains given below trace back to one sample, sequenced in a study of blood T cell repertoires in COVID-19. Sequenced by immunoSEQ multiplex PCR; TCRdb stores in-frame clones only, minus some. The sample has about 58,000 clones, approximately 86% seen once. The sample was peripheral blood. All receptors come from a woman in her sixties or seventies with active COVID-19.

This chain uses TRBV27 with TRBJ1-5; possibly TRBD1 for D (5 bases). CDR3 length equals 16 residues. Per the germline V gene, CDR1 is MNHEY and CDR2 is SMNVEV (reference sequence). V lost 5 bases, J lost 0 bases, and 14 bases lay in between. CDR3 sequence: CASSPTAMNSNQPQHF. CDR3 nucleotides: TGTGCCAGCAGTCCGACAGCCATGAATAGCAATCAGCCCCAGCATTTT.

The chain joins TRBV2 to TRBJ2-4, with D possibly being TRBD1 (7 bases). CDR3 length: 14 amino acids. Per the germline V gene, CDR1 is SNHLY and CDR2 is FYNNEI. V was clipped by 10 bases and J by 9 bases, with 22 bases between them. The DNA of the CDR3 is TGTGCCACCGGTTGGAGGGGGCTCTTGGGCATTCAGTACTTC. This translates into CATGWRGLLGIQYF.

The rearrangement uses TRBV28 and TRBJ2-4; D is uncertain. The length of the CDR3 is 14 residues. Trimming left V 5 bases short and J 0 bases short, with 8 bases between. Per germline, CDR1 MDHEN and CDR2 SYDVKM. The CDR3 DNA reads TGTGCCAGCAGTCCTCCGGGAGCCAAAAACATTCAGTACTTC. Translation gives CASSPPGAKNIQYF.

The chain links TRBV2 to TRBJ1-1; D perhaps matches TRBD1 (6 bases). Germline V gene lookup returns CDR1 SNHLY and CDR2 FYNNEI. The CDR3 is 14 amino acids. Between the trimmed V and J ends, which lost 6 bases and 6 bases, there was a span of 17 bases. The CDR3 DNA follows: TGTGCCAGCAGCGACAGGACCCAAGAGGCTGAAGCTTTCTTT. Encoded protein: CASSDRTQEAEAFF.

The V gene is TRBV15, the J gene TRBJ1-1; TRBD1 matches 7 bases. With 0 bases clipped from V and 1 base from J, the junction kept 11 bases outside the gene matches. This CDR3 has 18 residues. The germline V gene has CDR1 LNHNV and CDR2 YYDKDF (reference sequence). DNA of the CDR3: TGTGCCACCAGCAGAGATTTGAGGGGGCGAACGAAGAACACTGAAGCTTTCTTT. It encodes CATSRDLRGRTKNTEAFF.

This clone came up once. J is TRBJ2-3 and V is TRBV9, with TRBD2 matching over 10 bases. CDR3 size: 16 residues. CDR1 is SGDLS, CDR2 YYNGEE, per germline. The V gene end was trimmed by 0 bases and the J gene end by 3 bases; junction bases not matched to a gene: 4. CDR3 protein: CASSVGIAGGTDTQYF. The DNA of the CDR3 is TGTGCCAGCAGCGTAGGGATAGCGGGAGGAACAGATACGCAGTATTTT.

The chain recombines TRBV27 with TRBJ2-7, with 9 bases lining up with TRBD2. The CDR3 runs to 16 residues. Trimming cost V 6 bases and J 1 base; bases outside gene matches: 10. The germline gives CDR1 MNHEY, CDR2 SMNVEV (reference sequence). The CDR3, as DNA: TGTGCCAGCAGACCACTTGGGCTAGCGGGGTCCTACGAGCAGTACTTC. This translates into CASRPLGLAGSYEQYF.

CDR3 protein: CASIPQGISRELFF. The CDR3 DNA reads TGTGCCAGCATCCCCCAGGGTATTAGCAGGGAGCTGTTTTTT. V and J are TRBV28 and TRBJ2-2, with D tentatively TRBD1 (5 bases). The CDR3 is 14 amino acids. V was pared by 7 bases and J by 9 bases, with 18 bases between. CDR1 and CDR2 from the germline V gene are MDHEN and SYDVKM.

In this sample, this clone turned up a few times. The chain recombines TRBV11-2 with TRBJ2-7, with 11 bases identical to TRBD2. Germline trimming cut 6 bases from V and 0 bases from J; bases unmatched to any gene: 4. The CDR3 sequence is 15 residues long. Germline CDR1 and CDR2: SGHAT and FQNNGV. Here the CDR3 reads CASRRLAGSSYEQYF. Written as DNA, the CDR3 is TGTGCCAGCAGAAGACTAGCGGGAAGCTCCTACGAGCAGTACTTC.